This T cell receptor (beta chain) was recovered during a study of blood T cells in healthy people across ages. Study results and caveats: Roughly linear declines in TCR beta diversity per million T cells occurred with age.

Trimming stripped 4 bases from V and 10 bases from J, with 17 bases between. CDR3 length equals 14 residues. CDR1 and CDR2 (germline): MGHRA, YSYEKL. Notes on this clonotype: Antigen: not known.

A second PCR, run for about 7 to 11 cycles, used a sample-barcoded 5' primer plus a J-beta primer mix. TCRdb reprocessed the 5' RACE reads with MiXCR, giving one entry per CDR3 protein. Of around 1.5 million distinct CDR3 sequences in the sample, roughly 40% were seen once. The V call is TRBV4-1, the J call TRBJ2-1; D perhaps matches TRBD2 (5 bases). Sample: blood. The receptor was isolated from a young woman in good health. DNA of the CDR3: TGCGCCAGCAGCCGGCTAGAGGAGGCGCCGGAGCAGTTCTTC. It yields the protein CASSRLEEAPEQFF.